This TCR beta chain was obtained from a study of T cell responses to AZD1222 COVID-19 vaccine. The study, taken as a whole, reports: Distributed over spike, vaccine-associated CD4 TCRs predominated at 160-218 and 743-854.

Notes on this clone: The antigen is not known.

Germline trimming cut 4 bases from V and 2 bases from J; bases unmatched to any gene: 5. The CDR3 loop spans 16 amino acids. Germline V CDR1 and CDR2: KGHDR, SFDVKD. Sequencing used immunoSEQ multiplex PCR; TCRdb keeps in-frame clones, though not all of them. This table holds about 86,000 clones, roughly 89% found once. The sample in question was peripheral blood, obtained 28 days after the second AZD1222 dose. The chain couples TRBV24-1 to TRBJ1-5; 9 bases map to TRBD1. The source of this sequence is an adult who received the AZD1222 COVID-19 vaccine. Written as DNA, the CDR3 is TGTGCCACCAGTGACTTGGACAGGGGAGGCAATCAGCCCCAGCATTTT. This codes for CATSDLDRGGNQPQHF.